Listed here are 13 T cell receptor beta chains from one sample, sequenced in a study of cytomegalovirus exposure and HLA in healthy donors. PCR was performed using 60 Vbeta and 13 Jbeta primers. Sequencing was performed with immunoSEQ multiplex PCR; in TCRdb, only in-frame clones are kept and a portion is missing. The sample yields roughly 130,000 clones, 75% to 90% seen once. The source material was PBMCs. These receptors originate from a man aged 25-45 years in good health and CMV-seronegative.

This clone was counted once. The rearrangement links TRBV6-1 to TRBJ2-3; D remains unclear. Germline assignment: CDR1 MNHNS and CDR2 SASEGT. This CDR3 comprises 16 residues. Trimming pared 4 bases from V and 0 bases from J, leaving 14 bases between. CDR3 bases: TGTGCCAGCAGTGTCGGTATAACCGCTAGCACAGATACGCAGTATTTT. Its translation: CASSVGITASTDTQYF.

The chain couples TRBV7-2 to TRBJ2-3; 15 bases agree with TRBD2. From germline, CDR1 is SGHTA and CDR2 FQGNSA. Germline trimming cut 4 bases from V and 13 bases from J; bases unmatched to any gene: 15. CDR3 size: 17 residues. This CDR3 is CASSSLGGLAGGRSEYF. The CDR3 DNA is TGTGCCAGCAGCTCCCTGGGGGGACTAGCGGGAGGACGGTCCGAGTATTTT.

The rearrangement joins TRBV30 to TRBJ2-2, with D unclear. The CDR3 spans 13 residues. V was cut by 3 bases and J by 9 bases, with 14 bases left in between. Looked up from germline, CDR1 is GTSNPN and CDR2 is SVGIG (reference sequence). As DNA, the CDR3 is TGTGCCTGGAGGGGCCCAGGTTACCGGGAGCTGTTTTTT. Translation gives CAWRGPGYRELFF.

This chain joins TRBV7-2 and TRBJ1-2, with D possibly matching TRBD1 (6 bases). The CDR3 is 13 residues long. V was pared by 2 bases and J by 3 bases, with 7 bases between. Germline CDR1 SGHTA, CDR2 FQGNSA. The CDR3 protein is CASSLPGDYGYTF. The CDR3 coding sequence is TGTGCCAGCAGCTTACCAGGGGACTATGGCTACACCTTC.

This chain joins TRBV29-1 and TRBJ1-3, with a weak D call TRBD1 (5 bases). The CDR3 covers 12 residues. Trimming removed 5 bases from V and 2 bases from J, with 7 bases in between. CDR1 and CDR2 (germline): SQVTM, ANQGSEA. CDR3 sequence reads: CSVPGPGNTIYF. CDR3 bases: TGCAGCGTTCCAGGGCCTGGAAACACCATATATTTT.

The chain recombines TRBV4-3 with TRBJ1-2; 12 positions match TRBD1. The CDR3 length is 16 residues. The V segment lost 0 bases and the J segment 4 bases; nucleotides outside the gene matches: 3. Germline lookup yields CDR1 LGHNA and CDR2 YSLEER. In DNA form, the CDR3 reads TGCGCCAGCAGCCAAGACGGGACAGGGGGCTCCTATGGCTACACCTTC. It yields the protein CASSQDGTGGSYGYTF.

The rearrangement joins TRBV19 to TRBJ2-3, with no clear D. The CDR3 sequence is 14 residues long. Trimming removed 7 bases from V and 3 bases from J, with 14 bases in between. Per germline, CDR1 LNHDA and CDR2 SQIVND (reference sequence). The CDR3 is CASTPGVITDTQYF. The CDR3, as DNA: TGTGCCAGTACCCCGGGTGTTATTACAGATACGCAGTATTTT.

The V call is TRBV28, the J call TRBJ2-3; 14 nucleotides align to TRBD2. This CDR3 contains 16 residues. J lost 1 base, V lost 3 bases, and 0 bases had no gene match. The germline V gene has CDR1 MDHEN and CDR2 SYDVKM. CDR3 region: CASSLGLAGGTDTQYF. The CDR3, as DNA: TGTGCCAGCAGTTTGGGACTAGCGGGAGGCACAGATACGCAGTATTTT.

The V call is TRBV30, the J call TRBJ1-1, with TRBD1 matching over 10 bases. The CDR3 spans 15 residues. The J segment lost 0 bases and the V segment lost 3 bases, leaving 4 bases of the junction unmatched. Germline-derived CDR1 and CDR2 are GTSNPN and SVGIG (reference sequence). The CDR3 sequence is CAWSRTGGMNTEAFF. Here the CDR3 DNA reads TGTGCCTGGAGCAGGACAGGGGGGATGAACACTGAAGCTTTCTTT.

V usage is TRBV7-2 and J usage is TRBJ2-3; D possibly corresponds to TRBD2 (6 bases). The CDR3 is made up of 16 amino acids. The V end lost 4 bases, the J end lost 6 bases, and 20 bases lay between the germline ends. Germline values: CDR1 SGHTA, CDR2 FQGNSA. This CDR3 reads CASSSNFILTRDTQYF. The CDR3 DNA reads as TGTGCCAGCAGCTCCAACTTTATCCTGACTAGGGATACGCAGTATTTT.

The V and J genes are TRBV11-2 and TRBJ2-5; the match to TRBD1 covers 7 bases. The germline V gene has CDR1 SGHAT and CDR2 FQNNGV. The CDR3 has 15 amino acids. V dropped 7 bases and J dropped 1; count of bases not matched to a gene: 9. DNA for the CDR3: TGTGCCAGCACCCTATACTGGGACAGCCAAGAGACCCAGTACTTC. Its protein product is CASTLYWDSQETQYF.

The rearrangement uses TRBV9 and TRBJ2-7, with D possibly matching TRBD1 (6 bases). Trimming removed 2 bases at V and 3 bases at J, with 12 bases between. The germline CDR1 and CDR2 sequences are SGDLS and YYNGEE. The CDR3 totals 14 residues. The DNA of the CDR3 is TGTGCCAGCAGCGTCGGACAGAGAATCTACGAGCAGTACTTC. As protein: CASSVGQRIYEQYF.

A few counts support this clone. This chain links TRBV5-4 with TRBJ2-4; D is perhaps TRBD2 (7 bases). Trimming took 2 bases from V and 8 from J, leaving 11 bases between them. This CDR3 spans 13 amino acids. Looked up from germline, CDR1 is SGHNT and CDR2 is YYREEE (reference sequence). The CDR3 protein is CASSFWGGHIQYF. Here the CDR3 DNA reads TGTGCCAGCAGCTTCTGGGGGGGGCACATTCAGTACTTC. Combining the CDR3 with reference TRBV5-4 and TRBJ2-4 gives the whole variable domain ETGVTQSPTHLIKTRGQQVTLRCSSQSGHNTVSWYQQALGQGPQFIFQYYREEENGRGNFPPRFSGLQFPNYSSELNVNALELDDSALYLCASSFWGGHIQYFGAGTRLSVL.